These 7 T cell receptor beta chains came from one sample sequenced in a study of blood T cell repertoires in COVID-19. This table comes from immunoSEQ multiplex PCR, and its TCRdb copy is limited to in-frame clones, with some not included. The sample has roughly 100,000 clones; approximately 86% are singletons. The material sequenced was peripheral blood. These receptors came from a woman of 80 years or more with acute or convalescent COVID-19.

The chain carries TRBV27 and TRBJ1-4; unclear D gene. Trimming pared 2 bases from V and 2 bases from J, leaving 6 bases between. Germline lookup yields CDR1 MNHEY and CDR2 SMNVEV (reference sequence). This CDR3 has 14 residues. The CDR3 sequence: CASSLRGTNEKLFF. In DNA, the CDR3 is TGTGCCAGCAGTTTAAGAGGGACTAATGAAAAACTGTTTTTT. The complete variable domain, with remaining parts taken from reference TRBV27 and TRBJ1-4, reads EAQVTQNPRYLITVTGKKLTVTCSQNMNHEYMSWYRQDPGLGLRQIYYSMNVEVTDKGDVPEGYKVSRKEKRNFPLILESPSPNQTSLYFCASSLRGTNEKLFFGSGTQLSVL.

In DNA form, the CDR3 reads TGTGCCAGCACGTTAGCGGGGGAGTACAATGAGCAGTTCTTC. As protein: CASTLAGEYNEQFF. The V and J genes are TRBV28 and TRBJ2-1; TRBD2 matches at 9 bases. The CDR3 extends over 14 amino acids. The germline CDR1 and CDR2 sequences are MDHEN and SYDVKM. V lost 7 bases to trimming and J lost 4 bases; unmatched junction nucleotides: 5.

The chain combines TRBV12-3 or TRBV12-4 with TRBJ2-6; D is unresolved. Trimming removed 6 bases from V and 13 bases from J, with 13 bases in between. The CDR3 is 12 residues long. The CDR3 sequence: CASRPDWPVLTF. Written as DNA, the CDR3 is TGTGCCAGCAGGCCCGATTGGCCGGTCCTGACTTTC.

This clone was observed once. The J gene is TRBJ2-1, the V gene TRBV3-1 (or the pseudogene TRBV3-2); a possible D gene is TRBD2 (6 bases). The V end was cut by 5 bases, the J end by 12 bases, with 17 bases between. Per germline, CDR1 LGHDT and CDR2 YNNKEL (reference sequence). The CDR3 has 13 amino acids. CDR3 in amino acids: CASSLRDAAGQFF. CDR3 nucleotides: TGTGCCAGCAGCTTACGGGACGCAGCGGGGCAGTTCTTC.

The chain has TRBV6-2 or TRBV6-3 and TRBJ1-6; 10 nucleotides align to TRBD1. The ends lost 5 bases at V and 9 bases at J; junction bases unmatched: 4. The CDR3 is made up of 14 amino acids. From germline, CDR1 is MNHEY and CDR2 SVGEGT. CDR3 loop: CASSVRDRGSPLHF. The CDR3 DNA reads TGTGCCAGCAGTGTCCGGGACAGGGGTTCACCCCTCCACTTT.

This chain links TRBV7-9 with TRBJ1-6; D is undetermined. This CDR3 spans 13 amino acids. Germline lookup yields CDR1 SEHNR and CDR2 FQNEAQ (reference sequence). The V end lost 5 bases, the J end lost 9 bases, and 11 bases lay between the germline ends. The DNA for the CDR3 is TGTGCCAGCAGCGGCTCGGAGCTTTCACCCCTCCACTTT. Translating gives CASSGSELSPLHF.

The rearrangement links TRBV29-1 to TRBJ2-1, with a tentative D call TRBD1 (6 bases). Germline assignment: CDR1 SQVTM and CDR2 ANQGSEA. V was pared by 4 bases and J by 7 bases, with 11 bases between. The length of the CDR3 is 12 residues. For the CDR3, the DNA is TGCAGCGTTGTACAGGGTGTAAATGAGCAGTTCTTC. Residues: CSVVQGVNEQFF.